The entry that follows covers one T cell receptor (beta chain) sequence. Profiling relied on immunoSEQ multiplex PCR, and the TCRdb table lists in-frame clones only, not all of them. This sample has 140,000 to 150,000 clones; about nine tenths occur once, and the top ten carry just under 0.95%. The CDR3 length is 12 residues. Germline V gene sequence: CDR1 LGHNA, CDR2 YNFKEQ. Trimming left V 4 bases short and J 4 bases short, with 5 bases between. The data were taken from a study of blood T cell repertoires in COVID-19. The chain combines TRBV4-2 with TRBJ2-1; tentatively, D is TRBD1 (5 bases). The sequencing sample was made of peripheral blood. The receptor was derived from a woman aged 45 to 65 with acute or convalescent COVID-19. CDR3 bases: TGTGCCAGCAGCCGACAGTACAATGAGCAGTTCTTC. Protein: CASSRQYNEQFF.